This passage covers 10 T cell receptor beta chains from one sample sequenced in a study of beta chain features in type 1 diabetes. General study results and limits: Shorter TCRB CDR3s, moderately but significantly so, were found in Type 1 diabetes patients in all four CD4+ subsets.

Every bit of the isolated RNA underwent reverse transcription, so sequencing read expressed TCRB transcripts. Repertoires were generated with immunoSEQ multiplex PCR, while TCRdb's copy carries only in-frame clones and drops some. The sample has over 200,000 clones, approximately 10% seen once. Their recognized antigens are unknown. Sequenced material: naive CD4+ T cells from blood. The receptors come from a man aged 25 to 40 with type 1 diabetes.

This clone appeared a few times. The V call is TRBV7-2, the J call TRBJ1-5; D might be TRBD1 (5 bases). CDR3 size: 15 residues. Looked up from germline, CDR1 is SGHTA and CDR2 is FQGNSA. Trimming took off 5 bases at V and 4 bases at J, with 15 bases between the two ends. CDR3 coding DNA: TGTGCCAGCAGCCTAGGAGGCAGGGCAAATCAGCCCCAGCATTTT. It translates to CASSLGGRANQPQHF.

This clone appeared a few times. The chain carries TRBV6-6 and TRBJ1-4; 9 bases are shared with TRBD1. The CDR3 consists of 15 residues. From germline, CDR1 is MNHNY and CDR2 SVGAGI (reference sequence). After removal of 5 bases from V and 11 bases from J, the junction contained 12 bases not matched to a gene. The CDR3, as DNA: TGTGCCAGCAGTAGGCTACAGGGGGCTCTGGAGAAACTGTTTTTT. Protein: CASSRLQGALEKLFF.

The chain joins TRBV7-2 to TRBJ2-3; TRBD2 matches at 9 bases. The ends lost 0 bases at V and 4 bases at J; junction bases unmatched: 8. The CDR3 runs to 17 residues. Per germline, CDR1 SGHTA and CDR2 FQGNSA. The CDR3 sequence: CASSLARRGGLADTQYF. The CDR3 nucleotides read TGTGCCAGCAGCTTAGCCAGGCGGGGGGGCCTCGCAGATACGCAGTATTTT.

The CDR3 DNA is TGTGCCAGCAGCTTAGCGAGGGCCAGCCCTCACCGTTCGGACTATAATTCACCCCTCCACTTT. This gives the protein CASSLARASPHRSDYNSPLHF. The chain couples TRBV7-6 to TRBJ1-6, with D unresolved. The germline V and J ends were trimmed by 0 bases and 3 bases, with 24 bases remaining between them. Germline V gives CDR1 SGHVS, CDR2 FNYEAQ. The CDR3 runs to 21 residues. The entire variable domain, with the rest obtained from reference TRBV7-6 and TRBJ1-6, is as follows: GAGVSQSPRYKVTKRGQDVALRCDPISGHVSLYWYRQALGQGPEFLTYFNYEAQQDKSGLPNDRFSAERPEGSISTLTIQRTEQRDSAMYRCASSLARASPHRSDYNSPLHFGNGTRLTVT.

The chain is built from TRBV5-1 and TRBJ2-3; TRBD1 might be the D (5 bases). This CDR3 has 14 amino acids. The V end was cut by 0 bases, the J end by 4 bases, with 9 bases between. Germline V gene lookup returns CDR1 SGHRS and CDR2 YFSETQ. The CDR3 loop is CASSLDSGPDTQYF. The CDR3 nucleotides read TGCGCCAGCAGCTTGGATTCAGGGCCAGATACGCAGTATTTT.

This clone was recorded a few times. The rearrangement joins TRBV6-6 to TRBJ1-5, with TRBD1 matching over 7 bases. This CDR3 has 15 residues. The J segment lost 4 bases and the V segment lost 6 bases, leaving 9 bases of the junction unmatched. Germline V gene sequence: CDR1 MNHNY, CDR2 SVGAGI (reference sequence). CDR3 amino acids: CASRRTGTENQPQHF. CDR3 in DNA: TGTGCCAGCAGGAGGACCGGGACAGAGAATCAGCCCCAGCATTTT.

This clone was recorded a few times. This chain links TRBV7-4 with TRBJ2-7; no clear D. The length of the CDR3 is 12 residues. Trimming took off 10 bases at V and 1 base at J, with 11 bases between the two ends. CDR1 and CDR2 from the germline V gene are SGHVT and SQSDAQ. In DNA form, the CDR3 reads TGTGCCATCGACGGGTCTTCCTACGAGCAGTACTTC. Its translation: CAIDGSSYEQYF.

This clone was seen more than once but under ten times. The rearrangement joins TRBV2 to TRBJ2-7; D perhaps matches TRBD2 (6 bases). CDR1 and CDR2 (germline): SNHLY, FYNNEI. The CDR3 has 15 amino acids. V lost 4 bases to trimming and J lost 4 bases, with 17 bases between them. CDR3 coding DNA: TGTGCCAGCAGTGCGGTCCCTGGGACTGTATACGAGCAGTACTTC. It specifies CASSAVPGTVYEQYF.

The chain links TRBV6-6 to TRBJ1-5; the D gene is possibly TRBD1 (6 bases). The CDR3 consists of 14 residues. V lost 5 bases and J lost 7, with 15 bases in between. CDR1 is MNHNY and CDR2 is SVGAGI in the germline V gene (reference sequence). The CDR3 sequence: CASSQGGGGQPQHF. The DNA for the CDR3 is TGTGCCAGCAGTCAAGGGGGGGGCGGGCAGCCCCAGCATTTT.

This clone was detected only a few times. This rearrangement joins TRBV7-2 to TRBJ1-1, with D maybe TRBD1 (6 bases). This CDR3 is 15 amino acids long. From germline, CDR1 is SGHTA and CDR2 FQGNSA. V was clipped by 4 bases and J by 4 bases, with 16 bases between them. DNA of the CDR3: TGTGCCAGCAGCTCACAGGGACCCCGGGTCACTGAAGCTTTCTTT. It codes for CASSSQGPRVTEAFF.